A selection of T cell receptor beta chains follows, all from one sample in a study of OX40 agonist ivuxolimab in advanced cancers. Repertoires were generated with immunoSEQ multiplex PCR, while TCRdb's copy carries only in-frame clones and drops some. Of some 77,000 clones listed, 90% to 95% are singletons. Sequencing used CD4+ or CD8+ T cells sorted from blood, obtained in a trial of the OX40 agonist ivuxolimab. Receptor source: an adult with an advanced solid tumor such as melanoma, head and neck, liver or kidney cancer. Each CDR3 is given with its conserved first and last residue.

v_call: TRBV6-5; j_call: TRBJ1-4; cdr3_aa: CASSYSARGIEKLFF
v_call: TRBV10-3; j_call: TRBJ2-1; cdr3_aa: CAISKQGSYNEQFF
v_call: TRBV7-8; j_call: TRBJ2-1; cdr3_aa: CASSTLAGGGNEQFF
v_call: TRBV4-1; j_call: TRBJ1-1; cdr3_aa: CASSPRTDLPSGAFF
v_call: TRBV5-1; j_call: TRBJ2-7; cdr3_aa: CASSLVAGAVEQYF
v_call: TRBV4-3; j_call: TRBJ2-1; cdr3_aa: CASSQELTGREQFF
v_call: TRBV7-9; j_call: TRBJ2-7; cdr3_aa: CASSRAPGLAIYEQYF
v_call: TRBV6-1; j_call: TRBJ1-1; cdr3_aa: CASSRKQDEAFF
v_call: TRBV7-8; j_call: TRBJ2-2; cdr3_aa: CASSLQGGPRAGELFF
v_call: TRBV7-2; j_call: TRBJ2-7; cdr3_aa: CASERGRGSYEQYF
v_call: TRBV28; j_call: TRBJ1-5; cdr3_aa: CASVRGGSNQPQHF
v_call: TRBV6-4; j_call: TRBJ2-1; cdr3_aa: CASSDSNYGEQFF
v_call: TRBV29-1; j_call: TRBJ1-2; cdr3_aa: CSVFRQGAGYGYTF
v_call: TRBV2; j_call: TRBJ2-5; cdr3_aa: CASSVWRTGETQYF
v_call: TRBV18; j_call: TRBJ2-2; cdr3_aa: CASSSKAGVSGELFF
v_call: TRBV13; j_call: TRBJ1-1; cdr3_aa: CASSLLNPDMNTEAFF
v_call: TRBV5-1; j_call: TRBJ2-2; cdr3_aa: CASSEDGGRAGELFF
v_call: TRBV7-2; j_call: TRBJ2-1; cdr3_aa: CASSLRLAGVAEQFF
v_call: TRBV5-1; j_call: TRBJ1-6; cdr3_aa: CASSFGTGGTNSPLHF
v_call: TRBV7-2; j_call: TRBJ2-4; cdr3_aa: CASSPRGKGENIQYF
v_call: TRBV18; j_call: TRBJ1-3; cdr3_aa: CASSHGSGGNTIYF
v_call: TRBV28; j_call: TRBJ2-7; cdr3_aa: CASIRFGDTYEQYF
v_call: TRBV29-1; j_call: TRBJ2-2; cdr3_aa: CSVDGRGSGELFF
v_call: TRBV4-1; j_call: TRBJ1-2; cdr3_aa: CASSQGGGIPGGYTF
v_call: TRBV28; j_call: TRBJ2-6; cdr3_aa: CASRWTSGSHGANVLTF
v_call: TRBV7-3; j_call: TRBJ2-5; cdr3_aa: CASSPDRSQETQYF
v_call: TRBV15; j_call: TRBJ2-7; cdr3_aa: CATSISRGAKF
v_call: TRBV7-2; j_call: TRBJ1-3; cdr3_aa: CASSPGVGNTIYF
v_call: TRBV7-2; j_call: TRBJ2-5; cdr3_aa: CASSQASGRHRTQYF
v_call: TRBV5-4; j_call: TRBJ2-7; cdr3_aa: CASSLYGKTYEQYF
v_call: TRBV19; j_call: TRBJ2-1; cdr3_aa: CASSGLGGYSRSHEQFF
v_call: TRBV6-1; j_call: TRBJ1-1; cdr3_aa: CASCWTGETEAFF
v_call: TRBV18; j_call: TRBJ1-4; cdr3_aa: CASSTPTATNEKLFF
v_call: TRBV19; j_call: TRBJ1-6; cdr3_aa: CASSGDRGYSPLHF
v_call: TRBV19; j_call: TRBJ2-7; cdr3_aa: CASSISSGSYEQYF
v_call: TRBV27; j_call: TRBJ1-4; cdr3_aa: CASSPTGSEKLFF
v_call: TRBV7-6; j_call: TRBJ2-7; cdr3_aa: CASSSRGAEYEQYF
v_call: TRBV7-2; j_call: TRBJ1-5; cdr3_aa: CASSLGVGMWQPQHF
v_call: TRBV5-1; j_call: TRBJ2-5; cdr3_aa: CASSLSSGQETQYF
v_call: TRBV7-2; j_call: TRBJ2-1; cdr3_aa: CASRLDPEKEQFF
v_call: TRBV5-1; j_call: TRBJ2-5; cdr3_aa: CASSLVGTSGQETQYF
v_call: TRBV7-2; j_call: TRBJ1-4; cdr3_aa: CASSLVDEKLFF
v_call: TRBV9; j_call: TRBJ2-1; cdr3_aa: CASSVDRGRNEQFF
v_call: TRBV19; j_call: TRBJ2-7; cdr3_aa: CASSSPAYEQYF
v_call: TRBV7-2; j_call: TRBJ2-1; cdr3_aa: CASRRGREGLFF
v_call: TRBV28; j_call: TRBJ1-2; cdr3_aa: CASRSGTAYGYTF
v_call: TRBV28; j_call: TRBJ1-2; cdr3_aa: CASSPGPYGYTF
v_call: TRBV10-1; j_call: TRBJ2-5; cdr3_aa: CASSEDRGPEETQYF
v_call: TRBV5-1; j_call: TRBJ2-5; cdr3_aa: CASSPGTTKETQYF
v_call: TRBV7-2; j_call: TRBJ2-5; cdr3_aa: CASSSPPLTGVKTQYF
v_call: TRBV19; j_call: TRBJ2-7; cdr3_aa: CASSKGLAGSEQYF
v_call: TRBV29-1; j_call: TRBJ1-1; cdr3_aa: CSVDRRGTEAFF